Below, one T cell receptor (beta chain) is given with its context. The read ends 3 residues before the CDR3 terminus; that terminus is restored from the germline J gene. These data originate in a study of T cells in women clearing cervical HPV infection. Study context: Case blood was drawn a median 149 days after lesion detection. Only a few women had HLA typing results available.

The data were produced by immunoSEQ multiplex PCR, yet TCRdb's version contains in-frame clones alone and is incomplete. This sample contains approximately 44,000 clones. Each participant carried one incident cervical HPV16 infection only. CDR3 size: 12 residues. The germline V gene has CDR1 ENHRY and CDR2 SYGVKD. Trimming removed 7 bases at V and 1 base at J, with 6 bases between. This rearrangement joins TRBV10-3 to TRBJ2-3; D not certain. This TCR came from a woman between 18 and 70 years old with a cervical HPV16 infection that either progressed to CIN3+ or cleared (not recorded which). Sequenced input: blood buffy coat. The part of the CDR3 DNA that was read is TGTGCCATCAAGCAGGGCACAGATACG. Translated, it gives CAIKQGTDT. The whole CDR3 protein reads CAIKQGTDTQYF.